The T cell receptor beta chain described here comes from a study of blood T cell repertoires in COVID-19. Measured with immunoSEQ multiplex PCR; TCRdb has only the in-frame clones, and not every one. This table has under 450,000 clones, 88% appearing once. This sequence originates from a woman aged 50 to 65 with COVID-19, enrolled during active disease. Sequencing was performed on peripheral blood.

In DNA, the CDR3 is TGTGCCATCAGTGACGGACTAGCGGGGGCCTCAGCCCTCAATGAGCAGTTCTTC. Residues: CAISDGLAGASALNEQFF. The rearrangement links TRBV10-3 to TRBJ2-1; 13 bases fit TRBD2. The germline V gene encodes CDR1 ENHRY and CDR2 SYGVKD. The CDR3 has 18 amino acids. Trimming removed 3 bases from V and 6 bases from J; junction bases left unmatched: 11.